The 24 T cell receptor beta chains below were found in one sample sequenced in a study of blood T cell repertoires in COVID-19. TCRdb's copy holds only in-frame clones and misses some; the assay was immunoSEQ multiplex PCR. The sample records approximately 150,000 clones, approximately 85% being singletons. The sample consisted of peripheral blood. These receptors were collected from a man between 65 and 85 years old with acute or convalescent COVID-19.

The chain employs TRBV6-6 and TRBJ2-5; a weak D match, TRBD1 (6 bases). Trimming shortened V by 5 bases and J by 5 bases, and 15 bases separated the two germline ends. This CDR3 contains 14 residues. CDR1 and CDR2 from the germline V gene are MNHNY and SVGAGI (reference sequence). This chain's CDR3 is CASSQTGVSETQYF. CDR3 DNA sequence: TGTGCCAGCAGTCAGACAGGTGTTTCGGAGACCCAGTACTTC.

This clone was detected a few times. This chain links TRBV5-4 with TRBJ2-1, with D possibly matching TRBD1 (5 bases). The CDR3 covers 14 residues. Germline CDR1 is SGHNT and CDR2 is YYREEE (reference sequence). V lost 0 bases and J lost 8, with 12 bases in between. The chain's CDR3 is CASSLAGRVHEQFF. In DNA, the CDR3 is TGTGCCAGCAGCTTGGCGGGCAGGGTACATGAGCAGTTCTTC.

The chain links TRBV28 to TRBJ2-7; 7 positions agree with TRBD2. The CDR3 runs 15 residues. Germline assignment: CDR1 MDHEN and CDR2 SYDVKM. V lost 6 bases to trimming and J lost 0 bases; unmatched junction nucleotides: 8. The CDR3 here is CASSDMGGSSYEQYF. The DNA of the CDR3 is TGTGCCAGCAGCGATATGGGGGGGAGCTCCTACGAGCAGTACTTC. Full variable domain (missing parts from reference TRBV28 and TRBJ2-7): DVKVTQSSRYLVKRTGEKVFLECVQDMDHENMFWYRQDPGLGLRLIYFSYDVKMKEKGDIPEGYSVSREKKERFSLILESASTNQTSMYLCASSDMGGSSYEQYFGPGTRLTVT.

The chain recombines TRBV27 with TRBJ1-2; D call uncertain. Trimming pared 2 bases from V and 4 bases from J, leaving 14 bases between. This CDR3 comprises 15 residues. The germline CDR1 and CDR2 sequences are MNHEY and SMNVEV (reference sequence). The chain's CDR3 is CASSLGGLPAYGYTF. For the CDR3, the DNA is TGTGCCAGCAGTTTAGGAGGGCTCCCGGCCTATGGCTACACCTTC.

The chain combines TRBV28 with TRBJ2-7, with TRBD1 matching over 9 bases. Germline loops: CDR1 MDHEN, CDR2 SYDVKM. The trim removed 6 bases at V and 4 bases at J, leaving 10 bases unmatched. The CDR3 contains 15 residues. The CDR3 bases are TGTGCCAGCAGACCAGGACAGGGGAAAGGTTACGAGCAGTACTTC. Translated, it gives CASRPGQGKGYEQYF. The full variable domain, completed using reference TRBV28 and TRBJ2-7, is DVKVTQSSRYLVKRTGEKVFLECVQDMDHENMFWYRQDPGLGLRLIYFSYDVKMKEKGDIPEGYSVSREKKERFSLILESASTNQTSMYLCASRPGQGKGYEQYFGPGTRLTVT.

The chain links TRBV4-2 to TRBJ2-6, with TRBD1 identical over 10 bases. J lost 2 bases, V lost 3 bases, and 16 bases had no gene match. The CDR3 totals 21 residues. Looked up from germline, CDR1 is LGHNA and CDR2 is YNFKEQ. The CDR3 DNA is TGTGCCAGCAGCCAGTATTTGATTACGGGGACAGGGGTAGCTGGGGCCAACGTCCTGACTTTC. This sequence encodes CASSQYLITGTGVAGANVLTF.

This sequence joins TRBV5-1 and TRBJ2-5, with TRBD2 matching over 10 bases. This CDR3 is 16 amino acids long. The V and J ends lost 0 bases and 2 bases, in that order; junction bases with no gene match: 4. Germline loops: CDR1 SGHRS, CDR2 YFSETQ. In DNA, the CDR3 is TGCGCCAGCAGCTTGGCTAGCGGGAGCGGGCAAGAGACCCAGTACTTC. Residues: CASSLASGSGQETQYF.

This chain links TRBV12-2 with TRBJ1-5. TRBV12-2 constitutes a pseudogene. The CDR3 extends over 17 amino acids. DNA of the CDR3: TGTGCAAGTCGCTTAGGTCGTCGTTCAAGCATTGGTCAGCCCCAGCATTTT. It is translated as CASRLGRRSSIGQPQHF.

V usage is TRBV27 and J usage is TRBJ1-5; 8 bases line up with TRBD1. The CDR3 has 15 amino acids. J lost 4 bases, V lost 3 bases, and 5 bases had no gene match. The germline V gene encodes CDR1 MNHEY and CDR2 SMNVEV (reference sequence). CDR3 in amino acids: CASSFSWTGNQPQHF. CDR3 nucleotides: TGTGCCAGCAGTTTCTCATGGACAGGGAATCAGCCCCAGCATTTT.

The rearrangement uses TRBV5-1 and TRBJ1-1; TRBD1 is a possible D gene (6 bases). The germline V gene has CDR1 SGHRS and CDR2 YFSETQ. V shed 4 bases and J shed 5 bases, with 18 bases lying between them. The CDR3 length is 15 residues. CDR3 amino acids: CASSPSGGYKTEAFF. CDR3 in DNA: TGCGCCAGCAGCCCGTCGGGGGGCTACAAGACTGAAGCTTTCTTT.

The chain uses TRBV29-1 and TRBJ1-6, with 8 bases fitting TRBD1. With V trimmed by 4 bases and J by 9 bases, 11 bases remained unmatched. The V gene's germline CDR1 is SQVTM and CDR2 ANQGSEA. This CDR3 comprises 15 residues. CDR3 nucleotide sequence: TGCAGCGTTGCGTTGGGGGGCAGGGGGCCTTCACCCCTCCACTTT. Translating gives CSVALGGRGPSPLHF.

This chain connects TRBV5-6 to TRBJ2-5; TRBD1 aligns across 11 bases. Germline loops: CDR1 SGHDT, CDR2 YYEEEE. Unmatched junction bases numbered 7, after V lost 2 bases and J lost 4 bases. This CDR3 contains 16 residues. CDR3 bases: TGTGCCAGCAGCTTCGCCGGACAGGGGGCGCGAGAGACCCAGTACTTC. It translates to CASSFAGQGARETQYF.

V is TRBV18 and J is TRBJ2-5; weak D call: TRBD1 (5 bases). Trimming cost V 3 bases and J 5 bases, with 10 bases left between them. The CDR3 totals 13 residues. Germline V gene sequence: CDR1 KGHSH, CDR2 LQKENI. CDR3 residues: CASSPGATETQYF. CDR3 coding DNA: TGTGCCAGCTCACCTGGGGCAACCGAGACCCAGTACTTC. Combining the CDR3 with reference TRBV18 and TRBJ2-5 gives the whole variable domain NAGVMQNPRHLVRRRGQEARLRCSPMKGHSHVYWYRQLPEEGLKFMVYLQKENIIDESGMPKERFSAEFPKEGPSILRIQQVVRGDSAAYFCASSPGATETQYFGPGTRLLVL.

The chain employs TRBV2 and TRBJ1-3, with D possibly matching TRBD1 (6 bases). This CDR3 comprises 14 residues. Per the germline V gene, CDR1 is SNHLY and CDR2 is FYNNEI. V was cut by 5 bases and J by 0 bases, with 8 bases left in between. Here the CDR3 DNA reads TGTGCCAGCAGTACAGGGAGCTCTGGAAACACCATATATTTT. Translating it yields CASSTGSSGNTIYF.

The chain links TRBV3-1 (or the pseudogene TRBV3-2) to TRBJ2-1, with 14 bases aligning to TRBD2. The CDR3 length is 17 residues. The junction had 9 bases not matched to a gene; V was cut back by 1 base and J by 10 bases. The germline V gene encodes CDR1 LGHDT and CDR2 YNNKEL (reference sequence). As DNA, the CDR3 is TGTGCCAGCAGCCAAGGGTTAGGACTAGCGGGAGGAGGGGAGCAGTTCTTC. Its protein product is CASSQGLGLAGGGEQFF.

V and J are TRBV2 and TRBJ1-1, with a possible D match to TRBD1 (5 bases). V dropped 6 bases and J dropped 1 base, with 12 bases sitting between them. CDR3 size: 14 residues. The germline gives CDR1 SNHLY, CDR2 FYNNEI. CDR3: CASSLRRGNTEAFF. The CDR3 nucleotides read TGTGCCAGCAGCCTACGTAGGGGGAACACTGAAGCTTTCTTT.

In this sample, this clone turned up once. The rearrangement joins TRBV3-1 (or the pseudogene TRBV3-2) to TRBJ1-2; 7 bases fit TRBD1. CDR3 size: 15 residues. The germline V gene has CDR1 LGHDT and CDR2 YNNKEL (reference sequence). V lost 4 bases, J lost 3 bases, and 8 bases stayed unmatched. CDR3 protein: CASSPYRGRHYGYTF. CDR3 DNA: TGTGCCAGCAGCCCATACAGGGGTCGGCACTATGGCTACACCTTC.

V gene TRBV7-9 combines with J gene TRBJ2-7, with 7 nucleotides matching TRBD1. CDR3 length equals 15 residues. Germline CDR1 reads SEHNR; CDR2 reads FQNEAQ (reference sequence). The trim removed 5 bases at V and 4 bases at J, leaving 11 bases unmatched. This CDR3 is CASSTSGTAIYEQYF. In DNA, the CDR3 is TGTGCCAGCAGCACCTCCGGGACAGCCATATACGAGCAGTACTTC. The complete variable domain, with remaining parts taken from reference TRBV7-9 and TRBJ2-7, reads DTGVSQNPRHKITKRGQNVTFRCDPISEHNRLYWYRQTLGQGPEFLTYFQNEAQLEKSRLLSDRFSAERPKGSFSTLEIQRTEQGDSAMYLCASSTSGTAIYEQYFGPGTRLTVT.

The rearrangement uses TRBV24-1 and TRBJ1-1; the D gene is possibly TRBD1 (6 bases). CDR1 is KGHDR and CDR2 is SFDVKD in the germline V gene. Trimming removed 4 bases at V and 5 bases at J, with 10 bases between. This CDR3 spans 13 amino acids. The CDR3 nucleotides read TGTGCCACCAGTGAACAGGGCCAAACTGAAGCTTTCTTT. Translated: CATSEQGQTEAFF.

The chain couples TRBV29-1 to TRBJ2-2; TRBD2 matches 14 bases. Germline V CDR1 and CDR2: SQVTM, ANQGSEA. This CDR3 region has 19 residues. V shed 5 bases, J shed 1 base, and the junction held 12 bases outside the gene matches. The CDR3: CSVIGLAGGVSENTGELFF. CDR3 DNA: TGCAGCGTTATAGGACTAGCGGGAGGAGTTTCTGAGAACACCGGGGAGCTGTTTTTT.

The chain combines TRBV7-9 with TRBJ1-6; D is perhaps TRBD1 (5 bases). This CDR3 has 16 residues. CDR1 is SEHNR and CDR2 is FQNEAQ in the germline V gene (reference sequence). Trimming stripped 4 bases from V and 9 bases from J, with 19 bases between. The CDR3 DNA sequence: TGTGCCAGCAGCTCTTCGAGGTCCAGGGAGGTTTCACCCCTCCACTTT. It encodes CASSSSRSREVSPLHF.

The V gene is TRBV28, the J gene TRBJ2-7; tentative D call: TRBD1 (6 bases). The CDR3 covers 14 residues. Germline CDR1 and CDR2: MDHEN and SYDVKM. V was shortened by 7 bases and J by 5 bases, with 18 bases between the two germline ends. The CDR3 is CASTDLQGSNEQYF. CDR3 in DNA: TGTGCCAGCACCGACCTACAGGGATCTAACGAGCAGTACTTC.

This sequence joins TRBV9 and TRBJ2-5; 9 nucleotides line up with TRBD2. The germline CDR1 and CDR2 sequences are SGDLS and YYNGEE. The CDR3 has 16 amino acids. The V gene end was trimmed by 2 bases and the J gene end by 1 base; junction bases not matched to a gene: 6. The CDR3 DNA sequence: TGTGCCAGCAGCGTGGGGGGACTAGCAGGCCAAGAGACCCAGTACTTC. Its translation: CASSVGGLAGQETQYF.

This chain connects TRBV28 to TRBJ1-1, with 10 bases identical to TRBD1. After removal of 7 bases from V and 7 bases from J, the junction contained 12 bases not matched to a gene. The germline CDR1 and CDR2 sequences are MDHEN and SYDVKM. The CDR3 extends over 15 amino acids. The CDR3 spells CASTPWGTGVGEAFF. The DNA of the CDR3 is TGTGCCAGCACCCCTTGGGGGACAGGGGTAGGTGAAGCTTTCTTT.